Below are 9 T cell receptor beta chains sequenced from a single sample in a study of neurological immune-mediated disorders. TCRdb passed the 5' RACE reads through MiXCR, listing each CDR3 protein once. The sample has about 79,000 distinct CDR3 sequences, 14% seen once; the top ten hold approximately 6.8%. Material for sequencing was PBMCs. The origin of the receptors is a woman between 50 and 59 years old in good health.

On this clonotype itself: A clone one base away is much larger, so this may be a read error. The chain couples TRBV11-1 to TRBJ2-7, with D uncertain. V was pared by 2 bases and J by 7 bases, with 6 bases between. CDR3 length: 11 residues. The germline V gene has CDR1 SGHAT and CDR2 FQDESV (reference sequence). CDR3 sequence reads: CASSLSREQYF. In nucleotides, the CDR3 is TGTGCCAGCAGCTTATCGCGTGAGCAGTACTTC.

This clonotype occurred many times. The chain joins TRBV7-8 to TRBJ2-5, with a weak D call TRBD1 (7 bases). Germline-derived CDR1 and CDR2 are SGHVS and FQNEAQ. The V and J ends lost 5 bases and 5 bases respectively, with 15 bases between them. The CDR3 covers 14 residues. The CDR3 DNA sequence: TGTGCCAGCAGCACGCAGGGGGGACTGGAGACCCAGTACTTC. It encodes CASSTQGGLETQYF. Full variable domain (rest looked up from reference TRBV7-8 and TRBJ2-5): GAGVSQSPRYKVAKRGQDVALRCDPISGHVSLFWYQQALGQGPEFLTYFQNEAQLDKSGLPSDRFFAERPEGSVSTLKIQRTQQEDSAVYLCASSTQGGLETQYFGPGTRLLVL.

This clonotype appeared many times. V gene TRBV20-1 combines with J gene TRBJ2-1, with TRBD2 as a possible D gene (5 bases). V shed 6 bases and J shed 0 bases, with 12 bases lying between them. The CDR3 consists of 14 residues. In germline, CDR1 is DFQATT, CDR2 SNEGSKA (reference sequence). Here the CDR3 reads CSATQRPSYNEQFF. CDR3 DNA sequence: TGCAGTGCAACCCAGCGGCCCTCCTACAATGAGCAGTTCTTC.

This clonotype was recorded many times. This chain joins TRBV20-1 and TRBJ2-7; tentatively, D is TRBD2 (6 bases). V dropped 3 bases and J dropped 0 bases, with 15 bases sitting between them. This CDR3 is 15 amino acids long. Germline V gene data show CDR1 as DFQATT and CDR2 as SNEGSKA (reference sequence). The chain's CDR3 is CSASKGRLGSYEQYF. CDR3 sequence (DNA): TGCAGTGCTAGTAAGGGGAGGCTAGGCTCCTACGAGCAGTACTTC.

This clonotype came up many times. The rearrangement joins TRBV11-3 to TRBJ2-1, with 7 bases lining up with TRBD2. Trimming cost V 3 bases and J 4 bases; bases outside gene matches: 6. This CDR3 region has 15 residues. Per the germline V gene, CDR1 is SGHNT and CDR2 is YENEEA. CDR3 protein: CASSLVAGRYNEQFF. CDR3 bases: TGTGCCAGCAGCTTGGTAGCGGGCCGTTACAATGAGCAGTTCTTC.

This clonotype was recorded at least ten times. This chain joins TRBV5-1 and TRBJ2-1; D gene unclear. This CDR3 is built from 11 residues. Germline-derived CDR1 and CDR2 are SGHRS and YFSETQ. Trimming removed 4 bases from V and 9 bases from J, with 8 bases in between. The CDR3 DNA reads TGCGCCAGCAGCCTGACCGTTGAGCAGTTCTTC. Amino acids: CASSLTVEQFF.

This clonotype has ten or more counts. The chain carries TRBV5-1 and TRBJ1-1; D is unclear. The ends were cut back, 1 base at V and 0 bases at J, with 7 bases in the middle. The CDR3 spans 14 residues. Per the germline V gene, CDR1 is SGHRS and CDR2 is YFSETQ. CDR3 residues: CASSLSQVNTEAFF. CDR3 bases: TGCGCCAGCAGCTTGAGCCAGGTGAACACTGAAGCTTTCTTT.

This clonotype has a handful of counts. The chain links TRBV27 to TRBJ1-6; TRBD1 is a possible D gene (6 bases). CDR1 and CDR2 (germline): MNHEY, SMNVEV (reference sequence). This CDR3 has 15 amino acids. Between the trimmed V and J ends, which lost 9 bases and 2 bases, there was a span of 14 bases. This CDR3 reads CASKVRGAYNSPLHF. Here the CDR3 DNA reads TGTGCCAGTAAAGTAAGGGGGGCCTATAATTCACCCCTCCACTTT.

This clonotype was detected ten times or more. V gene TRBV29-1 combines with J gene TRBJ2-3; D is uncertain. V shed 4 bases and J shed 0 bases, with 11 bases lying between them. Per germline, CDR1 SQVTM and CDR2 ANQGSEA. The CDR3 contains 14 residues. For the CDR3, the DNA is TGCAGCGTTGTGGCGATCTCTAGCACAGATACGCAGTATTTT. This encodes CSVVAISSTDTQYF.